The present entry profiles one T cell receptor beta chain with its context. Its antigen is not identified. The J segment lost 0 bases and the V segment lost 4 bases, leaving 9 bases of the junction unmatched. Germline V lookup: CDR1 LGHNA, CDR2 YNFKEQ. The CDR3 extends over 18 amino acids. These data come from a study of CD8 T cells in ankylosing spondylitis. Notes on the study in general: The study identified a TCR beta motif of under ten highly homologous variants that appeared characteristic of ankylosing spondylitis blood.

One entry per CDR3 protein, called by TCRdb with MiXCR from the 5' RACE reads. The top ten hold under 45% of the sample, which has 200,000 to 250,000 distinct CDR3 sequences, approximately 20% seen once. Sample: blood, either unsorted or a sorted T cell fraction (not recorded which). The chain joins TRBV4-2 to TRBJ2-6; TRBD1 aligns across 7 bases. The origin of this receptor is a male donor with ankylosing spondylitis. CDR3: CASSLNRGPYSGANVLTF. The CDR3 region has the DNA TGTGCCAGCAGCCTAAACAGGGGTCCCTACTCTGGGGCCAACGTCCTGACTTTC.